This T cell receptor (beta chain) was found in a study of technical replicates of blood from a few donors. The assay was immunoSEQ multiplex PCR, and TCRdb's table has in-frame clones only and misses some. Found here are some 75,000 clones, 90% to 97% of them singletons; the top ten hold about 0.3%. This receptor was obtained from a human donor in good health. The sequenced material came from T cells isolated from PBMCs.

DNA of the CDR3: TGTGCCAGCTCACCTGGACAGGGTGGTAACTATGGCTACACCTTC. Translated, it gives CASSPGQGGNYGYTF. The rearrangement links TRBV18 to TRBJ1-2, with 8 bases lining up with TRBD1. This CDR3 region has 15 residues. Per germline, CDR1 KGHSH and CDR2 LQKENI. The V gene end was trimmed by 3 bases and the J gene end by 1 base; junction bases not matched to a gene: 4.